Listed here are 15 T cell receptor beta chains from one sample, sequenced in a study of T cell responses to AZD1222 COVID-19 vaccine. The table came from immunoSEQ multiplex PCR; TCRdb's copy has only in-frame clones and leaves some out. Among fewer than 130,000 clones listed, roughly 89% were seen once. The sample consisted of peripheral blood, taken 28 days after the second AZD1222 dose. All receptors derive from an adult who received the AZD1222 COVID-19 vaccine.

The CDR3 region has the DNA TGCGCCAGCAGCCAAGTTGAGAGCGCGAGCTCTGGAAACACCATATATTTT. It encodes CASSQVESASSGNTIYF. The J gene is TRBJ1-3, the V gene TRBV4-1; no clear D gene. V lost 1 base to trimming and J lost 0 bases, with 13 bases between them. Per germline, CDR1 MGHRA and CDR2 YSYEKL. This CDR3 is built from 17 residues.

The gene calls are TRBV27 and TRBJ1-1; unclear D gene. V was cut by 3 bases and J by 4 bases, with 12 bases left in between. Germline assignment: CDR1 MNHEY and CDR2 SMNVEV (reference sequence). The CDR3 extends over 14 amino acids. Written as DNA, the CDR3 is TGTGCCAGCAGTTTTAGGTGGATGGGCACTGAAGCTTTCTTT. Translation: CASSFRWMGTEAFF.

The CDR3 region has the DNA TGTGCCAGCAGCCGGGACACCGCCCCCGGGGAGCTGTTTTTT. Its translation: CASSRDTAPGELFF. The chain combines TRBV11-3 with TRBJ2-2, with D possibly being TRBD1 (6 bases). Per germline, CDR1 SGHNT and CDR2 YENEEA. CDR3 length: 14 residues. Trimming stripped 5 bases from V and 6 bases from J, with 13 bases between. Variable domain in full (rest from reference TRBV11-3 and TRBJ2-2): EAGVVQSPRYKIIEKKQPVAFWCNPISGHNTLYWYLQNLGQGPELLIRYENEEAVDDSQLPKDRFSAERLKGVDSTLKIQPAELGDSAVYLCASSRDTAPGELFFGEGSRLTVL.

The rearrangement links TRBV19 to TRBJ1-3, with 7 bases that match TRBD1. V was pared by 4 bases and J by 0 bases, with 15 bases of the junction left unmatched. The germline V gene has CDR1 LNHDA and CDR2 SQIVND (reference sequence). This CDR3 is built from 19 residues. CDR3 nucleotide sequence: TGTGCCAGTAGTAGATACGGGACAGAGAGCCATAGCTCTGGAAACACCATATATTTT. This sequence encodes CASSRYGTESHSSGNTIYF.

This CDR3 reads CASSYGRGEQFF. CDR3 nucleotide sequence: TGCGCCAGCAGCTATGGACGGGGTGAGCAGTTCTTC. J is TRBJ2-1 and V is TRBV5-1; TRBD2 might be the D (5 bases). There are 12 residues in the CDR3. Per germline, CDR1 SGHRS and CDR2 YFSETQ. V was clipped by 3 bases and J by 9 bases, with 10 bases between them.

The chain joins TRBV19 to TRBJ2-3; D gene ambiguous. The germline CDR1 and CDR2 sequences are LNHDA and SQIVND (reference sequence). The CDR3 sequence is 14 residues long. Trimming removed 7 bases from V and 4 bases from J, with 15 bases in between. For the CDR3, the DNA is TGTGCCAGTACGGTCGCAGTCAGTTCAGATACGCAGTATTTT. Protein product: CASTVAVSSDTQYF.

This chain connects TRBV19 to TRBJ2-1, with 7 nucleotides matching TRBD2. The CDR3 has 13 residues. Unmatched junction bases numbered 6, after V lost 6 bases and J lost 7 bases. CDR1 is LNHDA, CDR2 SQIVND, per germline (reference sequence). In nucleotides, the CDR3 is TGTGCCAGTAGCCGCATCGGGGGGAATGAGCAGTTCTTC. It is translated as CASSRIGGNEQFF.

The rearrangement uses TRBV19 and TRBJ1-5, with 9 positions matching TRBD1. Germline CDR1 is LNHDA and CDR2 is SQIVND (reference sequence). CDR3 length: 21 amino acids. After removal of 3 bases from V and 1 base from J, the junction contained 19 bases not matched to a gene. CDR3 sequence: CASSIETGGEEFYGSNQPQHF. The CDR3, as DNA: TGTGCCAGTAGTATCGAAACAGGGGGCGAGGAGTTTTACGGGAGCAATCAGCCCCAGCATTTT.

The V call is TRBV7-2, the J call TRBJ1-5, with TRBD1 identical over 8 bases. Germline CDR1 and CDR2: SGHTA and FQGNSA. The CDR3 spans 15 residues. V lost 6 bases and J lost 0; bases outside the gene matches: 4. Here the CDR3 DNA reads TGTGCCAGCAGATTTGACAGGGGTAGCAATCAGCCCCAGCATTTT. It is translated as CASRFDRGSNQPQHF. Drawing the rest from reference TRBV7-2 and TRBJ1-5, the complete variable domain is GAGVSQSPSNKVTEKGKDVELRCDPISGHTALYWYRQSLGQGLEFLIYFQGNSAPDKSGLPSDRFSAERTGGSVSTLTIQRTQQEDSAVYLCASRFDRGSNQPQHFGDGTRLSIL.

This clone showed up just once. This chain joins TRBV19 and TRBJ2-1; 7 bases agree with TRBD2. The germline CDR1 and CDR2 sequences are LNHDA and SQIVND (reference sequence). Losses at the gene ends were 6 bases for V and 0 bases for J; bases not matched to a gene: 5. CDR3 length: 15 amino acids. The CDR3 DNA sequence: TGTGCCAGTAGGAGAGCGGGGAGCTCCTACAATGAGCAGTTCTTC. Translation gives CASRRAGSSYNEQFF.

This clone was seen only once. The chain employs TRBV3-1 (or the pseudogene TRBV3-2) and TRBJ2-1; the match to TRBD1 covers 10 bases. CDR3 length: 14 amino acids. Germline V lookup: CDR1 LGHDT, CDR2 YNNKEL (reference sequence). The junction had 9 bases not matched to a gene; V was cut back by 3 bases and J by 13 bases. This chain's CDR3 is CASSQDRQGASQFF. CDR3 DNA sequence: TGTGCCAGCAGCCAGGACCGACAGGGGGCCTCCCAGTTCTTC.

V usage is TRBV4-2 and J usage is TRBJ1-2; D not resolved. Between the trimmed V and J ends, which lost 0 bases and 0 bases, there was a span of 8 bases. Germline CDR1 and CDR2: LGHNA and YNFKEQ. The CDR3 is 15 amino acids. CDR3 sequence reads: CASSQELMPNYGYTF. The CDR3 DNA follows: TGTGCCAGCAGCCAAGAGCTGATGCCTAACTATGGCTACACCTTC.

The chain combines TRBV2 with TRBJ1-2; D unresolved. Germline assignment: CDR1 SNHLY and CDR2 FYNNEI. The V and J ends lost 7 bases and 5 bases respectively, with 14 bases between them. This CDR3 region has 13 residues. For the CDR3, the DNA is TGTGCCAGCAATGTATGGAGGGTTTATGGCTACACCTTC. Amino acid sequence: CASNVWRVYGYTF. Drawing the rest from reference TRBV2 and TRBJ1-2, the complete variable domain is EPEVTQTPSHQVTQMGQEVILRCVPISNHLYFYWYRQILGQKVEFLVSFYNNEISEKSEIFDDQFSVERPDGSNFTLKIRSTKLEDSAMYFCASNVWRVYGYTFGSGTRLTVV.

The V and J genes are TRBV11-2 and TRBJ1-4; no reliable D call. The CDR3 is made up of 14 amino acids. CDR1 is SGHAT and CDR2 is FQNNGV in the germline V gene. Deletions cut 3 bases from V and 8 bases from J, with 13 bases between. The CDR3 sequence: CASSFSPGGEKLFF. CDR3 DNA sequence: TGTGCCAGCAGCTTCTCCCCCGGAGGGGAAAAACTGTTTTTT.

CDR3 coding DNA: TGTGCCAGCAGCCAGGGACTAGCGTCCTTCCGGCAGTACTTC. Amino acids: CASSQGLASFRQYF. This chain joins TRBV13 and TRBJ2-7, with 10 bases lining up with TRBD2. Germline V gives CDR1 PRHDT, CDR2 FYEKMQ (reference sequence). The ends lost 5 bases at V and 9 bases at J; junction bases unmatched: 10. The CDR3 loop spans 14 amino acids.